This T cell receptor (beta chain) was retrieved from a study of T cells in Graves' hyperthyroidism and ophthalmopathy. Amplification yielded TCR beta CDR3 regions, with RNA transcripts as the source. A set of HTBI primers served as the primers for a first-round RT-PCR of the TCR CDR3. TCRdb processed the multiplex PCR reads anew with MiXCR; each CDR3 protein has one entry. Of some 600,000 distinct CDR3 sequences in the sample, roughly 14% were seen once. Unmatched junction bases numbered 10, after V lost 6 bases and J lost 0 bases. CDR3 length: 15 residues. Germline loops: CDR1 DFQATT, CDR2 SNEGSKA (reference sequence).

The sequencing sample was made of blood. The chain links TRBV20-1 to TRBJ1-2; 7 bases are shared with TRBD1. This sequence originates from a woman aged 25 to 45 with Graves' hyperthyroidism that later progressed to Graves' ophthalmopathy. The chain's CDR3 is CSASELGGPNYGYTF. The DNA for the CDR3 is TGCAGTGCCTCAGAATTAGGGGGCCCTAACTATGGCTACACCTTC.